This T cell receptor (beta chain) was identified in a study of shared clonotypes between healthy human individuals. Clones were read by immunoSEQ multiplex PCR, and TCRdb kept only the in-frame ones, dropping some. The sample yields some 1 million clones, approximately 68% seen once. Germline CDR1 reads SGHTA; CDR2 reads FQGNSA. Trimming took 5 bases from V and 0 from J, leaving 7 bases between them. This CDR3 contains 13 residues. This clone has only a few counts. Sequences were obtained from memory CD4+ T cells sorted from blood. Subset of the sample: CD45RA-negative fraction. V gene TRBV7-2 combines with J gene TRBJ1-2; no clear D. This receptor was taken from a man in his late teens or twenties in good health. CDR3 DNA sequence: TGTGCCAGCAGCCCCGAGCCTAACTATGGCTACACCTTC. The encoded protein is CASSPEPNYGYTF.